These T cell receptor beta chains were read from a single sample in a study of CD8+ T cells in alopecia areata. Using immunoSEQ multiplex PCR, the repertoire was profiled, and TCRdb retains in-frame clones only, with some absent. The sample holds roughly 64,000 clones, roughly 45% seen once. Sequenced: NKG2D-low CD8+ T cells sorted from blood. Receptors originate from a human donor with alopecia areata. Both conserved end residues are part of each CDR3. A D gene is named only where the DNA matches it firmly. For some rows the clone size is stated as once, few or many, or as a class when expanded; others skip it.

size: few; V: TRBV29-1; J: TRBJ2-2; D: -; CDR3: CSVPGAGELFF; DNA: TGCAGCGTTCCAGGGGCCGGGGAGCTGTTTTTT
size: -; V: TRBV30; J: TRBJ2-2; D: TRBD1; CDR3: CACQGDWDSYTGELFF; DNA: TGTGCCTGCCAAGGAGATTGGGACAGTTACACCGGGGAGCTGTTTTTT
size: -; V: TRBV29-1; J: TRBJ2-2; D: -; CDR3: CSGRGSGELFF; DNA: TGCAGCGGGAGGGGGTCCGGGGAGCTGTTTTTT
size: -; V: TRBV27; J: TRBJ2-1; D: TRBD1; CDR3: CASSLRTGTYNEQFF; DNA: TGTGCCAGCAGTTTAAGGACAGGAACCTACAATGAGCAGTTCTTC
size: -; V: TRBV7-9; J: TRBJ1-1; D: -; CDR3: CASSPWGNTEAFF; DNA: TGTGCCAGCAGCCCGTGGGGGAACACTGAAGCTTTCTTT
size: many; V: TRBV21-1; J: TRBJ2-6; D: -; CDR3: CASSPDWCRGANVLTF; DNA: TGTGCCAGCAGCCCTGATTGGTGCCGTGGGGCCAACGTCCTGACTTTC
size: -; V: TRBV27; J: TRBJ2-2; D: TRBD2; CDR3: CASSGTSGLRELFF; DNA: TGTGCCAGCAGCGGGACTAGCGGGCTCCGGGAGCTGTTTTTT
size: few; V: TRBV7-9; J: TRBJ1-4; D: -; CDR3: CASSFRSPGRNEKLFF; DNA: TGTGCCAGCAGCTTTAGGTCTCCCGGTCGTAATGAAAAACTGTTTTTT
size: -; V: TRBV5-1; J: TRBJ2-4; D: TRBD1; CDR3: CASSADRDIQYF; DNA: TGCGCCAGCAGCGCCGACAGGGACATTCAGTACTTC
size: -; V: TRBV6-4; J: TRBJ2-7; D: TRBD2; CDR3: CASSASSGSLNEQYF; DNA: TGTGCCAGCAGTGCCAGCAGCGGGAGTTTAAACGAGCAGTACTTC
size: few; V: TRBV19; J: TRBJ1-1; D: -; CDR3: CASSQRLNTEAFF; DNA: TGTGCCAGTAGTCAAAGACTGAACACTGAAGCTTTCTTT
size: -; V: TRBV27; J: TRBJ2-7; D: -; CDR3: CASSPGQLPTYEQYF; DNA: TGTGCCAGCAGTCCCGGACAGCTCCCAACCTACGAGCAGTACTTC
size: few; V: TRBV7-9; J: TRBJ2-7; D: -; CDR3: CASSSELPRVPLFYEQYF; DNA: TGTGCCAGCAGCTCAGAGTTACCCCGAGTACCCCTGTTCTACGAGCAGTACTTC
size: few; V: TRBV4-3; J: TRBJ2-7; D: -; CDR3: CASSQGQGAYEQYF; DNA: TGCGCCAGCAGCCAAGGGCAGGGAGCCTACGAGCAGTACTTC
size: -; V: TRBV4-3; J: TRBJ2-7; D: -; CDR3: CASSQAQGVKYEQYF; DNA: TGCGCCAGCAGCCAAGCTCAGGGAGTGAAGTACGAGCAGTACTTC
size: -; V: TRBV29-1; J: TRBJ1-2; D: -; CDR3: CSVERYPYGYTF; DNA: TGCAGCGTTGAGAGGTATCCCTATGGCTACACCTTC
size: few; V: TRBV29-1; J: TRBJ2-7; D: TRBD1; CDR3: CSVEGTGGYEQYF; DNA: TGCAGCGTTGAAGGGACAGGGGGTTACGAGCAGTACTTC
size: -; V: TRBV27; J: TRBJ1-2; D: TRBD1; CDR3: CASSHARDRVDGYTF; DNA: TGTGCCAGCAGCCACGCCCGAGACAGGGTTGATGGCTACACCTTC
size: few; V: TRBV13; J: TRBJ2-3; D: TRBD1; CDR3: CASSYGTGVDTQYF; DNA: TGTGCCAGCAGCTATGGGACAGGGGTAGATACGCAGTATTTT
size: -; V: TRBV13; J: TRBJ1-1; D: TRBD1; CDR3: CASSSRQGRVAFF; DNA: TGTGCCAGCAGCTCTCGACAGGGGCGCGTAGCTTTCTTT
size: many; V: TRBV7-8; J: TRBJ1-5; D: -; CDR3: CASSSRRHGVQHF; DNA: TGTGCCAGCAGCTCCCGACGTCACGGGGTTCAGCATTTT
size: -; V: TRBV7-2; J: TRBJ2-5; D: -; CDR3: CASSLGGYGTAQETQYF; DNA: TGTGCCAGCAGCTTAGGTGGTTATGGTACAGCCCAAGAGACCCAGTACTTC
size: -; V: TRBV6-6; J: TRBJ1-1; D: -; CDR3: CASTKAGAEAFF; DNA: TGTGCCAGCACCAAAGCGGGGGCTGAAGCTTTCTTT
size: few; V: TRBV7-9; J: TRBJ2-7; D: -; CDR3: CASSSGIRYEQYF; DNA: TGTGCCAGCAGCTCCGGGATACGGTACGAGCAGTACTTC
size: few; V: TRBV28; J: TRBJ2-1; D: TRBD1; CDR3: CASSLNQGVGEQFF; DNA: TGTGCCAGCAGTTTGAACCAGGGGGTTGGAGAGCAGTTCTTC
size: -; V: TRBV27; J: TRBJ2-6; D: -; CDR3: CASSLGSGANVLTF; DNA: TGTGCCAGCAGTTTAGGCTCTGGGGCCAACGTCCTGACTTTC
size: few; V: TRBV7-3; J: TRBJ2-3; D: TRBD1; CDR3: CASSPPGQGSDTQYF; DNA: TGTGCCAGCAGCCCCCCGGGACAGGGTTCAGATACGCAGTATTTT
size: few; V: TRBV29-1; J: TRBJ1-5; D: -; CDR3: CSVEQGGNQPQHF; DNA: TGCAGCGTTGAGCAGGGAGGGAATCAGCCCCAGCATTTT
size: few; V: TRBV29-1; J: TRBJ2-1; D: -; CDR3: CSVVGGEQFF; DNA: TGCAGCGTTGTTGGTGGTGAGCAGTTCTTC
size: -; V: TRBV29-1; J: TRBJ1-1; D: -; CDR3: CSVSRGGADTEAFF; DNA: TGCAGCGTCTCGCGGGGGGGCGCGGACACTGAAGCTTTCTTT
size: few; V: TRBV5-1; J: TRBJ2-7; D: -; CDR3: CASSLARGDNPYEQYF; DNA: TGCGCCAGCAGCTTGGCGAGAGGGGACAATCCCTACGAGCAGTACTTC
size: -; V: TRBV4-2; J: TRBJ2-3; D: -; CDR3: CASSQEWTRGTDTQYF; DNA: TGTGCCAGCAGCCAAGAGTGGACACGCGGCACAGATACGCAGTATTTT
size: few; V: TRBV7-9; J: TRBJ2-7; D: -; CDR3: CASSGQASYEQYF; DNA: TGTGCCAGCAGCGGCCAGGCTTCCTACGAGCAGTACTTC
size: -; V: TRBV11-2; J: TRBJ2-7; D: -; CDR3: CASSRGGSYEQYF; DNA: TGTGCCAGCAGCCGAGGGGGTTCCTACGAGCAGTACTTC
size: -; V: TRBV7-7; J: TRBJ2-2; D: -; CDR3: CASSSLVNTGELFF; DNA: TGTGCCAGCAGTTCTCTAGTGAACACCGGGGAGCTGTTTTTT
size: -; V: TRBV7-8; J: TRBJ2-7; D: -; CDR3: CASSLLGGLGYEQYF; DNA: TGTGCCAGCAGCTTATTGGGGGGGCTTGGCTACGAGCAGTACTTC
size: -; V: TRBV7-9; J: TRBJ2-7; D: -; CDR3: CASSPIPQYEQYF; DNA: TGTGCCAGCAGCCCAATCCCCCAGTACGAGCAGTACTTC
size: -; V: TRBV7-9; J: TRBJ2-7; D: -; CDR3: CASSHHRDKYEQYF; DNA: TGTGCCAGCAGCCATCACCGGGACAAATACGAGCAGTACTTC
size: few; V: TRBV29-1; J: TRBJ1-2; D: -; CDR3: CSVEYPRRIQGNYGYTF; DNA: TGCAGCGTTGAATACCCCAGACGAATCCAAGGAAACTATGGCTACACCTTC
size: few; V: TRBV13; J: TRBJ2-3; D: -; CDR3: CASSLARARTQYF; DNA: TGTGCCAGCAGCCTGGCCAGGGCACGTACGCAGTATTTT
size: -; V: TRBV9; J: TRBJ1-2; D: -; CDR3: CASSVATAGDTQGYTF; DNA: TGTGCCAGCAGCGTAGCTACGGCAGGGGACACCCAGGGCTACACCTTC
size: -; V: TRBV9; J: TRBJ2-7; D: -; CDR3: CASSVAAGPSYEQYF; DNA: TGTGCCAGCAGCGTAGCGGCAGGTCCTTCCTACGAGCAGTACTTC
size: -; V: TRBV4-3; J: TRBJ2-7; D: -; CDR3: CASSQDYGGSYEQYF; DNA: TGCGCCAGCAGCCAAGATTATGGCGGCTCCTACGAGCAGTACTTC
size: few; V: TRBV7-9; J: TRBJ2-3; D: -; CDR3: CASSPGITDTQYF; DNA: TGTGCCAGCAGCCCAGGGATCACAGATACGCAGTATTTT
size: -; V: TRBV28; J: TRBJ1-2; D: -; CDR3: CASSPDSLYGYTF; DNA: TGTGCCAGCAGTCCGGACAGCCTATATGGCTACACCTTC
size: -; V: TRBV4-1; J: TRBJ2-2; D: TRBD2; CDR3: CASSQVSSGERDGELFF; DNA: TGCGCCAGCAGCCAAGTTTCTAGCGGGGAAAGAGACGGGGAGCTGTTTTTT
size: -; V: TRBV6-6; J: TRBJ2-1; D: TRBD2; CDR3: CASSSFGGAAYNEQFF; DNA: TGTGCCAGCAGTTCTTTCGGGGGGGCGGCGTACAATGAGCAGTTCTTC
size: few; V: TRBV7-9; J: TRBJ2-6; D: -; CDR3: CASSRSSGANVLTF; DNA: TGTGCCAGCAGTCGGAGCTCTGGGGCCAACGTCCTGACTTTC